This T cell receptor beta chain came from a study of cytotoxic CD8 clonotypes in ibrutinib-treated CLL. Study background: Partial response occurred in approximately 24 patients and complete response in 2; at median approximately 68 months, approximately 15 remained remitted and some 12 progressed.

General study results and limits: The study found clonality rose at ibrutinib response, then fell toward baseline at progression.

V was pared by 1 base and J by 1 base, with 8 bases between. Germline lookup yields CDR1 MGHRA and CDR2 YSYEKL. The CDR3 length is 15 residues. This clone was detected a few times. Its antigen is as yet unknown. The protocol was immunoSEQ multiplex PCR, while the TCRdb copy is restricted to in-frame clones and leaves out a portion. The profile shows 330,000 or so clones, over 55% of them singletons. Sample: PBMCs, taken after 36 months of ibrutinib treatment. The chain links TRBV4-1 to TRBJ1-5; D perhaps matches TRBD1 (5 bases). This TCR was recovered from a human donor with chronic lymphocytic leukemia. The CDR3 sequence: CASSQAGLSNQPQHF. CDR3 DNA sequence: TGCGCCAGCAGCCAAGCAGGGTTGAGCAATCAGCCCCAGCATTTT.